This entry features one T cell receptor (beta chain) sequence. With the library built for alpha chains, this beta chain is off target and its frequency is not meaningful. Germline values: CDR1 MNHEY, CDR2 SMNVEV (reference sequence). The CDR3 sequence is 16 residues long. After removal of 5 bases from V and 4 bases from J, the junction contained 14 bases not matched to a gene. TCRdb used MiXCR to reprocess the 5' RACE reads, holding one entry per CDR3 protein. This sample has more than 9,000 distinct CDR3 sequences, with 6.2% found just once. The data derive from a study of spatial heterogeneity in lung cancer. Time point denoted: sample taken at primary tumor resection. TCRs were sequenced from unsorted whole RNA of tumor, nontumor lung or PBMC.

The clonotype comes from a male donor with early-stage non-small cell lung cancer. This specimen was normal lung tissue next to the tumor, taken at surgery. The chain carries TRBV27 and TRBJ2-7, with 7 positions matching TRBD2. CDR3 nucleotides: TGTGCCAGCAGTGCAACAACCGGGACTATTGCTTACGAGCAGTACTTC. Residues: CASSATTGTIAYEQYF.